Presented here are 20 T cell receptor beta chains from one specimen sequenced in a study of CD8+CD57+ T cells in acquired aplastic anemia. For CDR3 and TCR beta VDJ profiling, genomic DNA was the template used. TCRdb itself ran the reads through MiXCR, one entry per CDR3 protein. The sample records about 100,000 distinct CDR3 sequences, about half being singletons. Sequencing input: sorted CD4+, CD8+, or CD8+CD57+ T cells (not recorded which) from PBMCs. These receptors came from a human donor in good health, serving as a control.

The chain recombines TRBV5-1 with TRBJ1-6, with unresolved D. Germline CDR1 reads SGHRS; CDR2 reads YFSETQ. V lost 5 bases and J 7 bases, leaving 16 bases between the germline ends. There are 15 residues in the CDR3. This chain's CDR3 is CASRGPGRENSPLHF. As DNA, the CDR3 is TGCGCCAGCAGAGGTCCAGGACGTGAAAATTCACCCCTCCACTTT.

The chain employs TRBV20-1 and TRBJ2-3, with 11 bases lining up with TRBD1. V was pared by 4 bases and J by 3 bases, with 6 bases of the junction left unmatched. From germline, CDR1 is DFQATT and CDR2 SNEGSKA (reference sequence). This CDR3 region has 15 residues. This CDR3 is CSAKWDRGRTDTQYF. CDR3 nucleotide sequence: TGCAGTGCTAAGTGGGACAGGGGGAGGACAGATACGCAGTATTTT.

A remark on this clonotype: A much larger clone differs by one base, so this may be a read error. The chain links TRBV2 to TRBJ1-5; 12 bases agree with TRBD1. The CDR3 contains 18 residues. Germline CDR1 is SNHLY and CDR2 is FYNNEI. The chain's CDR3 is CASSYSGTGGINNRPQHF. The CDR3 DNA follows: TGTGCCAGCAGTTACTCAGGGACAGGGGGCATTAACAATCGGCCCCAGCATTTT.

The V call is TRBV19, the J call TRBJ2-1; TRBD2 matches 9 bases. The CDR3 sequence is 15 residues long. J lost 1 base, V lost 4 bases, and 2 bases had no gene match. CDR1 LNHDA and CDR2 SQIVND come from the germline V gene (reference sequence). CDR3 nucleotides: TGTGCCAGTAGTAGGGCGGGAGGGTCCTACAATGAGCAGTTCTTC. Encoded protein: CASSRAGGSYNEQFF.

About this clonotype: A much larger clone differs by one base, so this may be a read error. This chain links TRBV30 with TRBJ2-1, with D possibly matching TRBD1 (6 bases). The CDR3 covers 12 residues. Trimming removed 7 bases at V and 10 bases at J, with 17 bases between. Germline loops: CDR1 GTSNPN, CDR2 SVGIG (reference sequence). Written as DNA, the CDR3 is TGTGCCTTCCGGGACATATCCTACGAGCAGTTCTTC. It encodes CAFRDISYEQFF.

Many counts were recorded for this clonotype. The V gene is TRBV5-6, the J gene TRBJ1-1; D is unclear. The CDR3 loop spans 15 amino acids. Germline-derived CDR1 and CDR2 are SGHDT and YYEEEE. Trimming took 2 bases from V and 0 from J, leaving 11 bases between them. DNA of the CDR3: TGTGCCAGCAGCTTCGGGGTGGGAATGAACACTGAAGCTTTCTTT. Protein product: CASSFGVGMNTEAFF.

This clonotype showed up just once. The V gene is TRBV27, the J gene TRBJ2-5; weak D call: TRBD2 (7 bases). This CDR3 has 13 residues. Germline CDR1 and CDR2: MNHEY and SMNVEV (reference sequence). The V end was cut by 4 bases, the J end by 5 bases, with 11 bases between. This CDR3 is CASSSQGGETQYF. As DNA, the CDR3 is TGTGCCAGCAGTTCACAGGGAGGGGAGACCCAGTACTTC.

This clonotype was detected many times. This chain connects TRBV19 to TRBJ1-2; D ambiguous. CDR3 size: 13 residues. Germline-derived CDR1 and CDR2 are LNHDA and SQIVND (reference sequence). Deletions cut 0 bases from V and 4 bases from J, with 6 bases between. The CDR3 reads CASSIDDTYGYTF. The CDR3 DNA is TGTGCCAGTAGTATAGACGACACCTATGGCTACACCTTC.

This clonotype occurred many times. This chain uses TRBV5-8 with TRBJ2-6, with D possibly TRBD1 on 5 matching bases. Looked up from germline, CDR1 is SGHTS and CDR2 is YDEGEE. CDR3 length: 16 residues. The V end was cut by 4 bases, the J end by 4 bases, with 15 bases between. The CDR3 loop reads CASSPRVGAGANVLTF. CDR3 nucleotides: TGTGCCAGCAGCCCCAGGGTTGGGGCGGGGGCCAACGTCCTGACTTTC.

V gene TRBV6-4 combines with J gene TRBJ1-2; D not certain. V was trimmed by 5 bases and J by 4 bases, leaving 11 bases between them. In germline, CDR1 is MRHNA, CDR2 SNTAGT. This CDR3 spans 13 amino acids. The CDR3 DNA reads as TGTGCCAGCAGTTTAAATGCACTCTATGGCTACACCTTC. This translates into CASSLNALYGYTF.

DNA for the CDR3: TGTGCCAGCAGCTTAGAACGTAATCAGCCCCAGCATTTT. It encodes CASSLERNQPQHF. The V call is TRBV7-9, the J call TRBJ1-5; D is unresolved. Deletions cut 1 base from V and 4 bases from J, with 5 bases between. The CDR3 covers 13 residues. The germline V gene has CDR1 SEHNR and CDR2 FQNEAQ (reference sequence).

CDR3 amino acids: CSFPTGSYGYTF. The CDR3 DNA reads as TGCAGCTTCCCCACAGGGAGCTATGGCTACACCTTC. The chain uses TRBV29-1 and TRBJ1-2; a weak D match, TRBD1 (6 bases). Trimming took 8 bases from V and 4 from J, leaving 14 bases between them. The CDR3 has 12 amino acids. Germline V CDR1 and CDR2: SQVTM, ANQGSEA.

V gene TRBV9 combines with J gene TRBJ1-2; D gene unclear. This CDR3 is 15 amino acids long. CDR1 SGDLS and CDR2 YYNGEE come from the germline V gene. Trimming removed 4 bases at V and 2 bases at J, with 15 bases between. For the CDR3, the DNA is TGTGCCAGCAGCCCGAAATGGGGAGGCAACTATGGCTACACCTTC. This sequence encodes CASSPKWGGNYGYTF.

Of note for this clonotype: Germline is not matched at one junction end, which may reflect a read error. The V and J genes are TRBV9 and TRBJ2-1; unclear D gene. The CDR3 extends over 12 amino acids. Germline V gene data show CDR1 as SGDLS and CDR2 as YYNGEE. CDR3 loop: CASDVGNNEQFF. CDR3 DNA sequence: TGTGCCAGCGACGTAGGAAACAATGAGCAATTCTTC.

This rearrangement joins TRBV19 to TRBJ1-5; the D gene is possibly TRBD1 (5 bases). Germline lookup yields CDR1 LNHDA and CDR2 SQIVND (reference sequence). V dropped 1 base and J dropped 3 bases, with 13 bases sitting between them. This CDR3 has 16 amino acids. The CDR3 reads CASSIVGGVPNQPQHF. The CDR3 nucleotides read TGTGCCAGTAGTATAGTTGGAGGGGTGCCCAATCAGCCCCAGCATTTT.

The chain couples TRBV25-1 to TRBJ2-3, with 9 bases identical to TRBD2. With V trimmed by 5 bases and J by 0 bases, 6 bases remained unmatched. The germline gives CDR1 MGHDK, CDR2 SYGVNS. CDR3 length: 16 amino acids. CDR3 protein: CASSTFAGGSTDTQYF. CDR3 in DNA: TGTGCCAGCAGTACTTTTGCGGGGGGGAGCACAGATACGCAGTATTTT. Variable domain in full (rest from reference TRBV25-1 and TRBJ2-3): EADIYQTPRYLVIGTGKKITLECSQTMGHDKMYWYQQDPGMELHLIHYSYGVNSTEKGDLSSESTVSRIRTEHFPLTLESARPSHTSQYLCASSTFAGGSTDTQYFGPGTRLTVL.

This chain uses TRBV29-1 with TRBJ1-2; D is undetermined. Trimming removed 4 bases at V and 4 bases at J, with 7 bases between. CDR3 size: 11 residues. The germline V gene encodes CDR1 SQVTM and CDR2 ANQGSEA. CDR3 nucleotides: TGCAGCGTTGCAGAAATCTATGGCTACACCTTC. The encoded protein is CSVAEIYGYTF.

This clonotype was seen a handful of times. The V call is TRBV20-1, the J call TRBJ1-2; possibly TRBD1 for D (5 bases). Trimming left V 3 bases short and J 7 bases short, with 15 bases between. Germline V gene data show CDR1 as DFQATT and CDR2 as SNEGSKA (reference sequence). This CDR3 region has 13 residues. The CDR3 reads CSAREGTLSGYTF. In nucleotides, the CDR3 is TGCAGTGCTAGGGAAGGGACTCTCTCTGGCTACACCTTC.

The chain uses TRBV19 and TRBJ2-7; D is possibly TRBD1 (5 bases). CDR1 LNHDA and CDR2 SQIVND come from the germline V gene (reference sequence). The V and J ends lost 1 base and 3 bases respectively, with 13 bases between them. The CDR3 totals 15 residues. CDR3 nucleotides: TGTGCCAGTAGTATAGGGGGCAGCATGGGCTACGAGCAGTACTTC. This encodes CASSIGGSMGYEQYF.

DNA of the CDR3: TGCAGCGCACGGACAGGGTGGGACGACAAGCTCTACAATGAGCAGTTCTTC. Residues: CSARTGWDDKLYNEQFF. This sequence joins TRBV29-1 and TRBJ2-1, with 8 positions matching TRBD1. CDR1 and CDR2 from the germline V gene are SQVTM and ANQGSEA. The V segment lost 7 bases and the J segment 3 bases; nucleotides outside the gene matches: 17. The CDR3 consists of 17 residues.